The entry below describes one T cell receptor beta chain. TCRdb reanalysed the 5' RACE reads using MiXCR and keeps one entry per CDR3 protein. Altogether 95,000 to 120,000 distinct CDR3 sequences are present, over 10% being singletons, with the ten largest covering less than 3.5%. These data belong to a study of early T cells in non-severe SARS-CoV-2 infection. The receptor was isolated from an adult who was a healthcare worker with PCR-confirmed SARS-CoV-2 infection or an uninfected control (not recorded which). Sample: whole blood.

CDR3 in amino acids: CSAFGLASGTQYF. CDR3 sequence (DNA): TGCAGTGCTTTCGGACTAGCGTCAGGCACGCAGTATTTT. The gene calls are TRBV20-1 and TRBJ2-3; 9 bases are a match to TRBD2. Germline V gene data show CDR1 as DFQATT and CDR2 as SNEGSKA (reference sequence). The CDR3 has 13 residues. Unmatched junction bases numbered 9, after V lost 5 bases and J lost 9 bases.